Shown below are 18 T cell receptor beta chains from a single sample sequenced in a study of T cells after yellow fever vaccination. TCRdb reprocessed the 5' RACE reads with MiXCR, giving one entry per CDR3 protein. Of 550,000 or so distinct CDR3 sequences detected, approximately 21% appear once; the ten largest clones hold about 13%. This specimen consisted of PBMCs, obtained 15 days after the yellow fever booster vaccination. The receptors come from a man aged 30-40 years who received the YFV17D yellow fever vaccine.

This sequence joins TRBV3-1 and TRBJ2-1, with no clear D. Germline-derived CDR1 and CDR2 are LGHDT and YNNKEL (reference sequence). The CDR3 covers 11 residues. V was clipped by 5 bases and J by 9 bases, with 8 bases between them. CDR3 nucleotides: TGTGCCAGCAGCTCCCGGGTTGAGCAGTTCTTC. Protein product: CASSSRVEQFF.

This clonotype turned up a few times. The rearrangement joins TRBV16 to TRBJ1-1, with D perhaps TRBD1 (5 bases). The CDR3 has 13 amino acids. Trimming left V 3 bases short and J 11 bases short, with 16 bases between. From germline, CDR1 is KGHSY and CDR2 FQNENV. This chain's CDR3 is CASSQLRQSAAFF. In DNA form, the CDR3 reads TGTGCCAGCAGCCAGCTACGACAGAGCGCGGCTTTCTTT.

This clonotype came up many times. The chain uses TRBV20-1 and TRBJ1-4; D is possibly TRBD1 (5 bases). The CDR3 runs to 13 residues. Trimming left V 3 bases short and J 7 bases short, with 12 bases between. Germline CDR1 reads DFQATT; CDR2 reads SNEGSKA (reference sequence). The CDR3 region is CSASPGPGEKLFF. The CDR3 region has the DNA TGCAGTGCTAGTCCAGGGCCCGGTGAAAAACTGTTTTTT.

The chain links TRBV20-1 to TRBJ2-1, with 10 bases identical to TRBD1. The CDR3 extends over 13 amino acids. The germline V gene encodes CDR1 DFQATT and CDR2 SNEGSKA (reference sequence). The J segment lost 8 bases and the V segment lost 5 bases, leaving 6 bases of the junction unmatched. The CDR3 sequence: CSARGQGKHEQFF. The CDR3 bases are TGCAGTGCTCGGGGACAGGGGAAGCATGAGCAGTTCTTC.

This chain connects TRBV27 to TRBJ2-7, with 9 bases that match TRBD1. Germline V gives CDR1 MNHEY, CDR2 SMNVEV (reference sequence). The CDR3 is 14 residues long. V shed 6 bases and J 3 bases; nucleotides not matched to a gene: 6. This chain's CDR3 is CASRDRGSVYEQYF. The CDR3 nucleotides are TGTGCCAGCAGGGACAGGGGTTCTGTCTACGAGCAGTACTTC.

This clonotype was detected only a few times. The chain carries TRBV7-8 and TRBJ2-3, with D possibly being TRBD2 (6 bases). This CDR3 has 18 amino acids. V lost 4 bases, J lost 0 bases, and 20 bases lay in between. Germline V gene sequence: CDR1 SGHVS, CDR2 FQNEAQ. The CDR3 nucleotides read TGTGCCAGCAGCTCGGGGGTGGGTAGCGGAACTAGCACAGATACGCAGTATTTT. It translates to CASSSGVGSGTSTDTQYF.

The rearrangement uses TRBV28 and TRBJ2-7; D gene ambiguous. Germline V lookup: CDR1 MDHEN, CDR2 SYDVKM. The V end lost 3 bases, the J end lost 7 bases, and 16 bases lay between the germline ends. The CDR3 loop spans 14 amino acids. CDR3 amino acids: CASSLVDGLGEQYF. The CDR3 DNA reads as TGTGCCAGCAGTTTGGTGGACGGGTTGGGAGAGCAGTACTTC.

The gene calls are TRBV12-3 or TRBV12-4 and TRBJ1-1; D is ambiguous. V lost 4 bases and J 0 bases, leaving 9 bases between the germline ends. The length of the CDR3 is 14 residues. The CDR3 sequence: CASSSGRLNTEAFF. As DNA, the CDR3 is TGTGCCAGCAGTTCCGGCAGACTGAACACTGAAGCTTTCTTT.

This clonotype occurred a few times. V usage is TRBV29-1 and J usage is TRBJ2-7; TRBD2 agrees at 10 bases. The J segment lost 9 bases and the V segment lost 3 bases, leaving 14 bases of the junction unmatched. The CDR3 spans 15 residues. The germline CDR1 and CDR2 sequences are SQVTM and ANQGSEA. CDR3 loop: CSVEGASGSESVQYF. Here the CDR3 DNA reads TGCAGCGTTGAGGGAGCTAGCGGGAGTGAATCGGTGCAGTACTTC.

This clonotype showed up just a few times. The rearrangement uses TRBV18 and TRBJ2-7; 7 positions agree with TRBD1. Per germline, CDR1 KGHSH and CDR2 LQKENI. This CDR3 has 13 residues. The ends lost 6 bases at V and 3 bases at J; junction bases unmatched: 5. CDR3 region: CASSRGTDYEQYF. CDR3 DNA sequence: TGTGCCAGCTCGAGAGGGACAGACTACGAGCAGTACTTC.

The chain joins TRBV11-2 to TRBJ2-5; D gene unclear. Germline CDR1 reads SGHAT; CDR2 reads FQNNGV. The ends were cut back, 5 bases at V and 4 bases at J, with 26 bases in the middle. This CDR3 is built from 18 residues. Here the CDR3 reads CASSAYGTARLPTETQYF. CDR3 DNA sequence: TGTGCCAGCAGCGCTTACGGTACGGCGAGGTTGCCCACAGAGACCCAGTACTTC.

This clonotype was picked up a small number of times. V and J are TRBV12-3 or TRBV12-4 and TRBJ2-1, with 7 positions matching TRBD1. After removal of 2 bases from V and 8 bases from J, the junction contained 6 bases not matched to a gene. The CDR3 totals 14 residues. CDR3 DNA sequence: TGTGCCAGCAGTTTACGGGGACAGTTAGATGAGCAGTTCTTC. It translates to CASSLRGQLDEQFF.

This clonotype was seen more than once but under ten times. The chain uses TRBV7-2 and TRBJ1-1; the match to TRBD1 covers 7 bases. The germline V gene has CDR1 SGHTA and CDR2 FQGNSA. This CDR3 spans 15 amino acids. V lost 3 bases and J lost 7; bases outside the gene matches: 11. CDR3 DNA: TGTGCCAGCAGCTTGGCCTACAGGGGACCGCTTGAAGCTTTCTTT. Protein: CASSLAYRGPLEAFF.

The chain couples TRBV20-1 to TRBJ2-1, with D uncertain. Trimming stripped 3 bases from V and 7 bases from J, with 13 bases between. Germline CDR1 DFQATT, CDR2 SNEGSKA (reference sequence). The CDR3 extends over 13 amino acids. The DNA of the CDR3 is TGCAGTGCTAGTCCCCGCGTGTGGAATGAGCAGTTCTTC. Protein product: CSASPRVWNEQFF.

This clonotype turned up a few times. The gene calls are TRBV28 and TRBJ2-2; no clear D. The CDR3 is made up of 13 amino acids. V was clipped by 6 bases and J by 4 bases, with 9 bases between them. The germline V gene encodes CDR1 MDHEN and CDR2 SYDVKM. CDR3 region: CASRQPSTGELFF. CDR3 bases: TGTGCCAGCAGACAACCGAGCACCGGGGAGCTGTTTTTT. The whole variable domain, filled in from reference TRBV28 and TRBJ2-2, reads DVKVTQSSRYLVKRTGEKVFLECVQDMDHENMFWYRQDPGLGLRLIYFSYDVKMKEKGDIPEGYSVSREKKERFSLILESASTNQTSMYLCASRQPSTGELFFGEGSRLTVL.

This clonotype has just a few counts. The rearrangement joins TRBV27 to TRBJ2-7; D unclear. The V end lost 0 bases, the J end lost 2 bases, and 11 bases lay between the germline ends. This CDR3 contains 15 residues. The germline V gene encodes CDR1 MNHEY and CDR2 SMNVEV (reference sequence). The CDR3 DNA follows: TGTGCCAGCAGTTTATCACTACAACTTGCCTACGAGCAGTACTTC. It translates to CASSLSLQLAYEQYF.

This chain uses TRBV3-1 with TRBJ2-7; maybe TRBD2 (5 bases). The germline gives CDR1 LGHDT, CDR2 YNNKEL (reference sequence). The CDR3 loop spans 14 amino acids. V lost 1 base to trimming and J lost 0 bases, with 7 bases between them. CDR3 nucleotide sequence: TGTGCCAGCAGCCAAGCGCGGGTCTCCTACGAGCAGTACTTC. Its translation is CASSQARVSYEQYF.

The chain combines TRBV7-2 with TRBJ2-1, with 7 bases fitting TRBD2. The germline V gene has CDR1 SGHTA and CDR2 FQGNSA. The length of the CDR3 is 18 residues. V lost 2 bases, J lost 1 base, and 11 bases stayed unmatched. The CDR3 is CASSLSGGGRLSYNEQFF. The CDR3 DNA sequence: TGTGCCAGCAGCTTATCGGGGGGAGGGAGGTTATCCTACAATGAGCAGTTCTTC.